The entry that follows covers one TCR beta chain sequence. Its antigen remains unidentified. The input lacks base qualities; no much larger clone sits a single base away. These data originate in a study of post-analysis software for immune sequencing data (dated by TCRdb to the mid-2010s). For the study in its entirety: Disease courses on record covered relapsing-remitting, secondary progressive and progressive-relapsing multiple sclerosis, though some patients had no subtype annotation. A subset of samples was prepared in parallel using single-end sample barcoding, then pooled and co-amplified after Illumina adapter ligation. The patient repertoires were compared against some twelve previously published healthy control repertoires obtained from donors aged roughly 6 to 25 years. The research as a whole found: Normalized Chao1 diversity was significantly lower in multiple sclerosis patients than controls, suggesting substantial peripheral T-cell clonal expansion. The control group was slightly older than the multiple sclerosis patient group. Significantly higher frequencies in patients than in controls were found for several TRBV segments, including TRBV5-6, TRBV5-1 and TRBV20-1. Direct clustering with F measure revealed strong co-clustering of samples prepared in the same batch, which led to a batch-effect correction.

TCR beta repertoires were profiled from peripheral blood of under 15 young patients with multiple sclerosis to demonstrate the VDJtools post-analysis software. The patients with multiple sclerosis were children and adolescents between about 6 and 17 years of age. Inclusive of the bounding cysteine and phenylalanine, the CDR3 is 16 residues long. Solely the CDR3 DNA is kept, with 48 bases framed from the first base. The germline V gene yields SGHRS for CDR1 and YFSETQ for CDR2. The V end loses 1 base and the J end loses 7 bases, and a stretch of 20 bases separates them. The library relied on PCR. Instrument on record: Illumina HiSeq 2500. To reduce PCR and sequencing biases, unique molecular identifiers were incorporated into the TCR beta cDNA libraries. About 0.5 million cDNA molecules were obtained for every 1 to 10 million input T cells, so each molecule roughly corresponded to one T cell. The same protocol used for the earlier healthy control dataset was applied to prepare and sequence the patient libraries. Within a given batch, samples were prepared together, multiplexed and sequenced on the same HiSeq lane. In the paper's pipeline: Raw barcoded reads were processed with MIGEC, discarding single-read molecular identifier groups before consensus assembly and CDR3 extraction. Clonotype tables were post-analysed with VDJtools, and diversity was normalized by down-sampling all datasets to the smallest sample size. Repertoire overlap clustering matched CDR3 amino acid but not nucleotide sequences to correct batch-related cross-sample contamination. Using fastp trimming at Q25 and MiXCR clonotype assembly, TCRdb reanalyzed the public sequencing data and kept in-frame beta chains. CDR3 protein sequences are deduplicated, and each keeps its most common genes and DNA. These V and J calls originate from TCRdb's pipeline instead of the authors' own analysis. The sample contains more than 450,000 distinct CDR3 sequences, around a third of them found a single time. The ten largest clones take up around 5.9% of the sample.

Recombination joined TRBV5-1 with TRBJ1-2, and TRBD1 may be the D gene, going by 5 matching bases. Sequences were obtained from blood. The TCR was taken from a girl aged 2-17 years with multiple sclerosis. Read as DNA, the sequence is TGCGCCAGCAGCTTGTACCCCCGGGACGGTGGAAGTGGCTACACCTTC. It codes for CASSLYPRDGGSGYTF.